The clone carrying this TCR beta chain turned up a few times. Its specificity is unknown. Negative selection enriched T cells; tumor-infiltrating lymphocyte samples also used EpCAM beads. DN, SP and DP CD8 TIL subsets came from CD39/CD103 sorting of CD3+CD4-CD8+CD45RA- cells. This entry belongs to a study of CD39 and CD103 CD8 tumor-infiltrating T cells. Whole-study findings and limits: Top 30 DP CD8 TIL clonotypes covered about 50-90% of repertoire. DN TIL clonotypes largely overlapped peripheral memory CD8 repertoires, unlike DP.

Profiling relied on immunoSEQ multiplex PCR, and the TCRdb table lists in-frame clones only, not all of them. The table shows 530 or so clones, with about 70% occurring only once. Per germline, CDR1 SGHVS and CDR2 FQNEAQ. The ends lost 10 bases at V and 1 base at J; junction bases unmatched: 3. The CDR3 consists of 13 residues. The rearrangement uses TRBV7-8 and TRBJ1-1; 10 nucleotides align to TRBD1. The sequenced material came from CD39- CD103+ CD8+ T cells sorted from the tumor. Described subset: CD103+CD39- single-positive CD45RA- CD8 T cells. The clonotype originates from a human donor with ovarian cancer. CDR3: CAIWTGGNTEAFF. DNA of the CDR3: TGTGCCATTTGGACAGGGGGGAACACTGAAGCTTTCTTT.